The 15 T cell receptor beta chains below were found in one sample sequenced in a study of cytomegalovirus exposure and HLA in healthy donors. Use of 60 Vbeta and 13 Jbeta primers characterized the PCR. This table comes from immunoSEQ multiplex PCR, and its TCRdb copy is limited to in-frame clones, with some not included. The profile covers some 130,000 clones, with 84% appearing a single time and less than 3% taken by the ten largest. The sequenced material came from PBMCs. Receptors originate from a man aged 45-65 years in good health and CMV-seronegative.

V and J are TRBV9 and TRBJ1-3, with a tentative D call TRBD1 (5 bases). Germline V lookup: CDR1 SGDLS, CDR2 YYNGEE. The CDR3 loop spans 15 amino acids. V was cut by 0 bases and J by 2 bases, with 9 bases left in between. The CDR3 protein is CASSVDGTPGNTIYF. The CDR3 DNA reads TGTGCCAGCAGCGTAGACGGGACTCCTGGAAACACCATATATTTT.

The chain is built from TRBV2 and TRBJ2-5; a weak D match, TRBD2 (5 bases). Germline assignment: CDR1 SNHLY and CDR2 FYNNEI. V dropped 8 bases and J dropped 1 base, with 11 bases sitting between them. There are 13 residues in the CDR3. CDR3: CASGPGSQETQYF. For the CDR3, the DNA is TGTGCCAGCGGACCGGGATCCCAAGAGACCCAGTACTTC.

The sample holds one count of this clone. The rearrangement links TRBV5-5 to TRBJ2-5, with D possibly TRBD2 on 6 matching bases. CDR1 and CDR2 from the germline V gene are SGHKS and YYEKEE (reference sequence). The CDR3 consists of 15 residues. V lost 1 base and J 3 bases, leaving 13 bases between the germline ends. The chain's CDR3 is CASSLSGTQKETQYF. The DNA for the CDR3 is TGTGCCAGCAGCTTGTCCGGGACTCAAAAAGAGACCCAGTACTTC.

The V call is TRBV15, the J call TRBJ2-7; 7 bases line up with TRBD1. The germline V gene encodes CDR1 LNHNV and CDR2 YYDKDF (reference sequence). The CDR3 runs 15 residues. Trimming removed 5 bases from V and 0 bases from J; junction bases left unmatched: 7. CDR3 sequence reads: CATSSPGQNSYEQYF. CDR3 sequence (DNA): TGTGCCACCAGCTCCCCGGGACAGAACTCCTACGAGCAGTACTTC.

This clone was found once. The same CDR3 is also encoded by other DNA sequences in this sample. V is TRBV7-9 and J is TRBJ2-1, with 8 bases identical to TRBD2. Germline loops: CDR1 SEHNR, CDR2 FQNEAQ (reference sequence). After removal of 2 bases from V and 0 bases from J, the junction contained 3 bases not matched to a gene. CDR3 size: 16 residues. The chain's CDR3 is CASSLSLAGSYNEQFF. DNA of the CDR3: TGTGCCAGCAGCTTATCGCTAGCGGGCTCCTACAATGAGCAGTTCTTC.

This rearrangement joins TRBV27 to TRBJ1-1; the match to TRBD1 covers 7 bases. The J segment lost 7 bases and the V segment lost 3 bases, leaving 8 bases of the junction unmatched. The CDR3 loop spans 14 amino acids. Germline lookup yields CDR1 MNHEY and CDR2 SMNVEV (reference sequence). Here the CDR3 DNA reads TGTGCCAGCAGTTTGATCCCGGGACAGCGTGAAGCTTTCTTT. It is translated as CASSLIPGQREAFF.

This rearrangement joins TRBV5-1 to TRBJ1-5; 8 bases match TRBD1. J was trimmed by 9 bases and V by 0 bases; bases with no gene match: 8. This CDR3 region has 15 residues. The germline V gene encodes CDR1 SGHRS and CDR2 YFSETQ. The DNA of the CDR3 is TGCGCCAGCAGCTTGGGGGACCACACAGGGGGGCCCCAGCATTTT. This gives the protein CASSLGDHTGGPQHF.

This clone was counted once. The chain recombines TRBV10-3 with TRBJ2-7, with 7 bases fitting TRBD1. The germline CDR1 and CDR2 sequences are ENHRY and SYGVKD. The CDR3 extends over 13 amino acids. Germline trimming cut 5 bases from V and 7 bases from J; bases unmatched to any gene: 8. CDR3 residues: CAISPDRPGEQYF. In DNA, the CDR3 is TGTGCCATCAGTCCGGACAGGCCGGGGGAGCAGTACTTC.

The V and J genes are TRBV6-5 and TRBJ2-2, with no clear D. The V end lost 2 bases, the J end lost 3 bases, and 4 bases lay between the germline ends. This CDR3 region has 13 residues. Germline lookup yields CDR1 MNHEY and CDR2 SVGAGI. CDR3 residues: CASSYAHTGELFF. CDR3 in DNA: TGTGCCAGCAGTTACGCGCACACCGGGGAGCTGTTTTTT.

The chain combines TRBV7-2 with TRBJ1-3; TRBD1 aligns across 8 bases. The ends lost 5 bases at V and 4 bases at J; junction bases unmatched: 10. This CDR3 region has 16 residues. Looked up from germline, CDR1 is SGHTA and CDR2 is FQGNSA. CDR3: CASSLNGQGAGNTIYF. In nucleotides, the CDR3 is TGTGCCAGCAGCCTCAACGGACAGGGCGCAGGAAACACCATATATTTT. The full variable domain, rest sourced from reference TRBV7-2 and TRBJ1-3, is GAGVSQSPSNKVTEKGKDVELRCDPISGHTALYWYRQSLGQGLEFLIYFQGNSAPDKSGLPSDRFSAERTGGSVSTLTIQRTQQEDSAVYLCASSLNGQGAGNTIYFGEGSWLTVV.

The CDR3 DNA reads as TGTGCCATATACTCCGGGACAGGGTACGCACCCCTCCACTTT. Encoded protein: CAIYSGTGYAPLHF. V is TRBV10-3 and J is TRBJ1-6; 9 nucleotides agree with TRBD1. After removal of 9 bases from V and 11 bases from J, the junction contained 11 bases not matched to a gene. CDR3 size: 14 residues. The germline V gene encodes CDR1 ENHRY and CDR2 SYGVKD.

V gene TRBV6-5 combines with J gene TRBJ2-1, with 10 bases identical to TRBD2. The CDR3 is 14 residues long. V shed 6 bases, J shed 2 bases, and the junction held 1 base outside the gene matches. Per germline, CDR1 MNHEY and CDR2 SVGAGI. The CDR3 bases are TGTGCCAGCAGCCTAGCGGGGGCCTACAATGAGCAGTTCTTC. It specifies CASSLAGAYNEQFF.

The chain couples TRBV9 to TRBJ2-6; TRBD1 is a possible D gene (6 bases). V lost 0 bases and J lost 2, with 12 bases in between. Germline V gives CDR1 SGDLS, CDR2 YYNGEE. This CDR3 region has 17 residues. The CDR3 nucleotides read TGTGCCAGCAGCGTAGGGGCTAACAGGGCTGGGGCCAACGTCCTGACTTTC. Its translation is CASSVGANRAGANVLTF.

The chain employs TRBV7-9 and TRBJ2-7, with D possibly TRBD2 on 5 matching bases. V was shortened by 6 bases and J by 4 bases, with 13 bases between the two germline ends. The germline gives CDR1 SEHNR, CDR2 FQNEAQ (reference sequence). The CDR3 is 13 amino acids. The CDR3 DNA follows: TGTGCCAGCAGTTCTAACCCGGGGTACGAGCAGTACTTC. It codes for CASSSNPGYEQYF.

This chain links TRBV10-3 with TRBJ2-3; 15 bases map to TRBD2. Looked up from germline, CDR1 is ENHRY and CDR2 is SYGVKD. The CDR3 runs 16 residues. The ends lost 8 bases at V and 3 bases at J; junction bases unmatched: 6. This chain's CDR3 is CAIGWTSGGATDTQYF. The CDR3 DNA reads as TGTGCCATCGGATGGACTAGCGGGGGGGCAACAGATACGCAGTATTTT.